Shown below are 25 T cell receptor beta chains from a single sample sequenced in a study of T cells expressing NK-cell markers (dated by TCRdb to about 2020). Libraries were made using 5' RACE. TCRdb shows the sequencer as Illumina HiSeq 2000. TCRdb reprocessed the reads and lists each CDR3 protein sequence as a single entry, with no DNA. This specimen's table enumerates over 200,000 distinct CDR3 sequences. Approximately 0.41% of the sample is taken by the ten largest. The sequenced sample consisted of blood T cells: a sorted CD56 or NKG2C T cell subset, CD4+ or CD8+ T cells, or bulk PBMC T cells (not recorded which). These receptors were collected from a man in his late teens or twenties in good health. Donor details come from another sample of the same person, matched by shared clones.

This chain uses TRBV5-6 with TRBJ2-3; TCRdb's D gene call, TRBD2, goes unchecked for lack of DNA. The CDR3 has 15 residues. The germline V gene has CDR1 SGHDT and CDR2 YYEEEE. The CDR3 reads CASSHGGRRTDTQYF.

This chain connects TRBV6-1 to TRBJ2-5; checking the TCRdb D call of TRBD2 is not possible without DNA. The CDR3 length is 13 residues. CDR1 is MNHNS and CDR2 is SASEGT in the germline V gene. CDR3 in amino acids: CASKRLGEETQYF.

This chain connects TRBV5-5 to TRBJ1-1. From germline, CDR1 is SGHKS and CDR2 YYEKEE (reference sequence). This CDR3 region has 15 residues. This chain's CDR3 is CASSPRLGRSTEAFF.

This chain joins TRBV5-1 and TRBJ1-2; with no DNA, the TCRdb D assignment of TRBD1 cannot be verified. Germline CDR1 reads SGHRS; CDR2 reads YFSETQ. The CDR3 has 14 amino acids. The CDR3 loop is CASSTSGGNYGYTF. The full variable domain, with the rest looked up from reference TRBV5-1 and TRBJ1-2, is KAGVTQTPRYLIKTRGQQVTLSCSPISGHRSVSWYQQTPGQGLQFLFEYFSETQRNKGNFPGRFSGRQFSNSRSEMNVSTLELGDSALYLCASSTSGGNYGYTFGSGTRLTVV.

CDR3 residues: CASSLIRTDIEFF. The chain uses TRBV5-4 and TRBJ2-1; the TRBD1 assignment by TCRdb is unverifiable without DNA. The germline gives CDR1 SGHNT, CDR2 YYREEE (reference sequence). This CDR3 has 13 amino acids.

The chain has TRBV10-3 and TRBJ1-5; TCRdb's D call, TRBD1, is unchecked because there is no DNA. From germline, CDR1 is ENHRY and CDR2 SYGVKD. The CDR3 is made up of 15 amino acids. CDR3 sequence reads: CAISPGGEGNQPQHF.

V is TRBV12-3 or TRBV12-4 and J is TRBJ1-1; TCRdb lists TRBD1, though no DNA is available to test this call. This CDR3 has 14 residues. The CDR3 region is CASSQPRDFTEAFF.

CDR3: CASSSLRGPPETQYF. This chain connects TRBV11-2 to TRBJ2-5; the D call from TCRdb, TRBD2, cannot be confirmed without DNA. The V gene's germline CDR1 is SGHAT and CDR2 FQNNGV. This CDR3 is 15 amino acids long.

The CDR3 spells CASSARVGAGPQPQHF. The rearrangement joins TRBV12-3 or TRBV12-4 to TRBJ1-5. The CDR3 has 16 amino acids.

Here the CDR3 reads CASSQGSTTTNEKLFF. The chain has TRBV4-3 and TRBJ1-4. Germline values: CDR1 LGHNA, CDR2 YSLEER. This CDR3 region has 16 residues.

The chain employs TRBV3-1 and TRBJ2-7; TCRdb calls TRBD1, which cannot be checked without DNA. This CDR3 has 15 residues. Germline CDR1 is LGHDT and CDR2 is YNNKEL (reference sequence). CDR3 loop: CASSHAKDRAYEQYF.

The chain has TRBV7-9 and TRBJ2-1; TCRdb's D gene call, TRBD2, goes unchecked for lack of DNA. Germline loops: CDR1 SEHNR, CDR2 FQNEAQ (reference sequence). The CDR3 spans 16 residues. The CDR3 sequence is CASSQWGLAGAYEQFF.

The V gene is TRBV12-3 or TRBV12-4, the J gene TRBJ1-5. The CDR3 is made up of 12 amino acids. The CDR3 spells CASGGQDQPQHF.

This chain connects TRBV20-1 to TRBJ2-7. The CDR3 has 12 residues. Per germline, CDR1 DFQATT and CDR2 SNEGSKA (reference sequence). The CDR3 sequence: CSAKRAGWEQYF.

V and J are TRBV5-1 and TRBJ2-3; checking the TCRdb D call of TRBD1 is not possible without DNA. Germline CDR1 reads SGHRS; CDR2 reads YFSETQ. This CDR3 comprises 16 residues. The CDR3 sequence is CASSLLPGQLTDTQYF.

The CDR3 protein is CASSEGRTSFGDTQYF. The chain has TRBV6-1 and TRBJ2-3; there is no DNA to check the TCRdb D call of TRBD2. This CDR3 has 16 residues. CDR1 MNHNS and CDR2 SASEGT come from the germline V gene.

The J gene is TRBJ1-4, the V gene TRBV4-3; TCRdb proposes TRBD1, but this gene call is untestable without DNA. This CDR3 region has 15 residues. Germline-derived CDR1 and CDR2 are LGHNA and YSLEER. The CDR3 reads CASSQEWGANEKLFF.

V and J are TRBV13 and TRBJ2-7; there is no DNA to check the TCRdb D call of TRBD2. Germline loops: CDR1 PRHDT, CDR2 FYEKMQ (reference sequence). The CDR3 has 15 amino acids. The CDR3 loop is CASSPWRASSYEQYF.

The gene calls are TRBV4-2 and TRBJ2-2; TCRdb designates TRBD1, a call that cannot be tested without DNA. The CDR3 runs to 16 residues. Germline values: CDR1 LGHNA, CDR2 YNFKEQ. CDR3 in amino acids: CASSQLGQANTGELFF.

The V and J genes are TRBV30 and TRBJ1-4. The germline gives CDR1 GTSNPN, CDR2 SVGIG (reference sequence). The CDR3 is made up of 13 amino acids. The CDR3 loop is CAWSQGTNEKLFF.

The chain links TRBV12-3 or TRBV12-4 to TRBJ2-3. The CDR3 is 17 residues long. The CDR3 region is CASSLELRVTPTDTQYF.

The chain links TRBV10-3 to TRBJ2-5; the TCRdb D gene call, TRBD1, has no DNA to confirm it. The CDR3 totals 16 residues. In germline, CDR1 is ENHRY, CDR2 SYGVKD. The CDR3 loop reads CAISESPTGPQETQYF.

The chain carries TRBV4-1 and TRBJ1-2; TCRdb returns TRBD1, unconfirmable since there is no DNA. Germline lookup yields CDR1 MGHRA and CDR2 YSYEKL. This CDR3 has 14 amino acids. CDR3 region: CASSQSPTNYGYTF.

The chain employs TRBV12-3 or TRBV12-4 and TRBJ2-1; TCRdb's D call of TRBD2 is untestable without DNA. The CDR3 consists of 16 residues. The CDR3: CASSSLLAEPYNEQFF.

The V call is TRBV24-1, the J call TRBJ2-1; absent DNA, TCRdb's TRBD2 call cannot be checked. CDR3 length: 18 amino acids. CDR1 and CDR2 (germline): KGHDR, SFDVKD. The CDR3 reads CATSDLPASGRVYNEQFF.